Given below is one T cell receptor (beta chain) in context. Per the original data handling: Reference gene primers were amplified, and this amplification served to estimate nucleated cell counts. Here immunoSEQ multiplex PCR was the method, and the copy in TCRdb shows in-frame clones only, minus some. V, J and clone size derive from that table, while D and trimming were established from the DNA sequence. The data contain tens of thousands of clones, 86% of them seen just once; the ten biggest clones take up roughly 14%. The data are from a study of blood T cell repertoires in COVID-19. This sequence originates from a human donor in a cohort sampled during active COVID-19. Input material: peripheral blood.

The CDR3 nucleotides are TGTGCCAGCAGCTTGGTGGTGGCAGGGGGTCCCCAGTACTTC. Translation: CASSLVVAGGPQYF. The chain uses TRBV5-6 and TRBJ2-7, with 7 bases that match TRBD1. J lost 10 bases, V lost 0 bases, and 10 bases had no gene match. Germline CDR1 and CDR2: SGHDT and YYEEEE. This CDR3 region has 14 residues.